The 11 T cell receptor beta chains listed next were all sequenced from one sample in a study of blood T cell repertoires in COVID-19. The repertoire was sequenced with immunoSEQ multiplex PCR; TCRdb's copy has only in-frame clones and lacks some. The sample yields about 140,000 clones, 84% seen once. Sequenced material: PBMCs or T cells enriched from blood (not recorded which). These receptors were taken from a man aged 35-49 years with acute COVID-19.

In this sample, this clone turned up once. The chain carries TRBV12-3 or TRBV12-4 and TRBJ1-5; D is ambiguous. This CDR3 has 13 residues. Trimming stripped 6 bases from V and 9 bases from J, with 15 bases between. In DNA, the CDR3 is TGTGCCAGCAGCACTCTAATGGCGGGGCCCCAGCATTTT. It specifies CASSTLMAGPQHF.

This clone was counted between two and nine times. The CDR3 DNA follows: TGTGCCACCTATCCCAAAGTCGCGGTTCACGCCTACGAGCAGTACTTC. It yields the protein CATYPKVAVHAYEQYF. The rearrangement uses TRBV15 and TRBJ2-7; no clear D. This CDR3 spans 16 amino acids. CDR1 and CDR2 (germline): LNHNV, YYDKDF (reference sequence). V dropped 8 bases and J dropped 2 bases, with 22 bases sitting between them.

The rearrangement uses TRBV7-6 and TRBJ1-2; D unclear. V was cut by 0 bases and J by 8 bases, with 10 bases left in between. This CDR3 has 13 residues. CDR1 is SGHVS, CDR2 FNYEAQ, per germline. Here the CDR3 DNA reads TGTGCCAGCAGCTTAGCGAGTGGTGTCGGCTACACCTTC. This sequence encodes CASSLASGVGYTF.

The table lists this clone with a few counts. The chain couples TRBV19 to TRBJ1-1; TRBD1 is a possible D gene (5 bases). V lost 2 bases, J lost 7 bases, and 8 bases lay in between. The CDR3 has 12 residues. From germline, CDR1 is LNHDA and CDR2 SQIVND (reference sequence). In DNA, the CDR3 is TGTGCCAGTAGTATAAGGCAGGGTGAAGCTTTCTTT. It yields the protein CASSIRQGEAFF.

This clone is labeled medium-sized (0.01 to 0.1%). The J gene is TRBJ2-5, the V gene TRBV7-9; TRBD2 matches at 8 bases. Trimming at V came to 5 bases and at J to 9 bases, leaving 11 bases not matched to a gene. CDR1 SEHNR and CDR2 FQNEAQ come from the germline V gene (reference sequence). The CDR3 is 14 residues long. CDR3 nucleotides: TGTGCCAGCAGCCTATATGATAGCGGGGTTGCCCAGTACTTC. This sequence encodes CASSLYDSGVAQYF.

V gene TRBV5-6 combines with J gene TRBJ1-6; weak D call: TRBD1 (6 bases). V lost 4 bases and J lost 6, with 11 bases in between. The length of the CDR3 is 14 residues. CDR1 and CDR2 from the germline V gene are SGHDT and YYEEEE. Written as DNA, the CDR3 is TGTGCCAGCAGCCCACAGGGCGGTAATTCACCCCTCCACTTT. Translating it yields CASSPQGGNSPLHF.

The rearrangement joins TRBV11-2 to TRBJ1-5; D remains unclear. The germline gives CDR1 SGHAT, CDR2 FQNNGV. V was cut by 1 base and J by 5 bases, with 9 bases left in between. The CDR3 consists of 14 residues. CDR3 protein: CASSLGGIDQPQHF. CDR3 in DNA: TGTGCCAGCAGCTTAGGAGGGATCGATCAGCCCCAGCATTTT. The full variable domain, in which reference TRBV11-2 and TRBJ1-5 provide the parts outside the CDR3, is EAGVAQSPRYKIIEKRQSVAFWCNPISGHATLYWYQQILGQGPKLLIQFQNNGVVDDSQLPKDRFSAERLKGVDSTLKIQPAKLEDSAVYLCASSLGGIDQPQHFGDGTRLSIL.

This chain joins TRBV6-5 and TRBJ2-7, with 8 positions matching TRBD2. V lost 2 bases and J lost 0; bases outside the gene matches: 6. This CDR3 is built from 16 residues. The germline CDR1 and CDR2 sequences are MNHEY and SVGAGI. This CDR3 reads CASSYGFGGDSYEQYF. The CDR3 DNA is TGTGCCAGCAGTTACGGGTTCGGGGGGGACTCCTACGAGCAGTACTTC.

This chain connects TRBV9 to TRBJ2-2, with D maybe TRBD2 (6 bases). V dropped 4 bases and J dropped 7 bases, with 17 bases sitting between them. The CDR3 contains 15 residues. Germline values: CDR1 SGDLS, CDR2 YYNGEE. The chain's CDR3 is CASSPGVDRGGELFF. Written as DNA, the CDR3 is TGTGCCAGCAGCCCGGGAGTCGACCGTGGCGGGGAGCTGTTTTTT.

The genes are TRBV30 and TRBJ2-5; the match to TRBD2 covers 7 bases. The CDR3 has 13 residues. Per the germline V gene, CDR1 is GTSNPN and CDR2 is SVGIG (reference sequence). Trimming took 0 bases from V and 2 from J; bases not matched to a gene: 0. CDR3 nucleotide sequence: TGTGCCTGGAGTGTGGGGGGGCAAGAGACCCAGTACTTC. Amino acid sequence: CAWSVGGQETQYF.

The chain joins TRBV27 to TRBJ1-1; unclear D gene. The CDR3 is made up of 14 amino acids. The germline V and J ends were trimmed by 5 bases and 1 base, with 11 bases remaining between them. From germline, CDR1 is MNHEY and CDR2 SMNVEV (reference sequence). CDR3: CASSPINGNTEAFF. The CDR3 DNA reads as TGTGCCAGCAGTCCGATAAACGGGAACACTGAAGCTTTCTTT.